The subject of this entry is one T cell receptor (beta chain). Its antigen remains unknown. This sample was taken from a study of CD8+ T cells in alopecia areata. Study information: Dosing with tofacitinib proceeded for 6 to 18 months, followed by 6 months off drug. General study findings and limits: Scalp samples also yield sequences of resident alphabeta T cells from normal skin.

As part of sample collection, lesional scalp punch biopsies and peripheral blood were taken from alopecia areata patients. It was from PBMCs that CD4+ and CD8+ T cells were sorted. CDR1 and CDR2 (germline): SQVTM, ANQGSEA. V dropped 1 base and J dropped 2; count of bases not matched to a gene: 7. This CDR3 comprises 15 residues. Sequencing relied on a cDNA template that was reverse transcribed from extracted RNA. TCRdb's copy holds only in-frame clones and misses some; the assay was immunoSEQ multiplex PCR. The data show 150,000 or so clones, approximately 87% seen once. The TCR originated in a human donor with alopecia areata. The sample here was CD8+ T cells sorted from blood, taken at week 0. V gene TRBV29-1 combines with J gene TRBJ2-7; 8 nucleotides match TRBD2. The CDR3, as DNA: TGCAGCGTTGAAGGGAGCGGGAGACACCCCTACGAGCAGTACTTC. Protein: CSVEGSGRHPYEQYF.